The clone carrying this TCR beta chain was found many times. As yet, its antigen is unknown. The germline CDR1 and CDR2 sequences are SGHAT and FQNNGV. The V gene lost 4 bases and the J gene lost 3 bases, with 24 bases spanning the gap. CDR3 size: 18 residues. The data were taken from a study of T-cell reconstitution after alpha-beta-depleted transplantation in children. Whole-study results and caveats: T-cell numbers and diversity one year post-transplant derived largely from freshly generated T cells. The study reportedly traced alpha-beta T cells about two months after transplant to several hundred expanded graft clones. Some patients' high day-60 TCRbeta diversity was traced to surviving recipient T cells and thymic progenitors.

During its preparation, the TCRbeta library received unique molecular identifiers. Via MiXCR, TCRdb re-called the PCR reads, giving one row per CDR3 protein. The sample comprises 98,000 or so distinct CDR3 sequences, 6.4% of which are singletons, and roughly 24% rests with the top ten. The clonotype originates from a male patient between 2 and 9 years old who had a stem cell transplant for acute lymphoblastic leukemia, so the T cells may come from the graft donor. V is TRBV11-2 and J is TRBJ1-2; D call uncertain. Sequencing was performed on PBMCs, mostly from graft donor cells, taken 360 days after TCRalphabeta/CD19-depleted stem cell transplant. CDR3 protein: CASSYRPRRERTDYGYTF. CDR3 DNA sequence: TGTGCCAGCAGCTATAGACCCCGACGCGAACGAACAGACTATGGCTACACCTTC.